The 9 T cell receptor beta chains in this list originate from one sample, sequenced in a study of Graves' ophthalmopathy and Graves' hyperthyroidism. For repertoire sequencing, the TCR beta CDR3 regions were amplified from RNA transcripts. The authors performed first-round RT-PCR with HTBI primers and then a second-round multiplex PCR. Using its own MiXCR run on the multiplex PCR reads, TCRdb lists one record per CDR3 protein. The data show about 620,000 distinct CDR3 sequences, over 20% seen once. The sequenced sample consisted of peripheral blood. Receptors originate from a woman under 30 with stable Graves' hyperthyroidism. Some clones in this sample may be carry-over from other donors' samples.

This sequence joins TRBV3-1 and TRBJ1-2; possibly TRBD1 for D (5 bases). Deletions cut 1 base from V and 6 bases from J, with 12 bases between. The CDR3 is 14 amino acids. The germline gives CDR1 LGHDT, CDR2 YNNKEL (reference sequence). As DNA, the CDR3 is TGTGCCAGCAGCCAAGCGGGAGGGGCCGATGGCTACACCTTC. It encodes CASSQAGGADGYTF.

This clonotype was recorded at least ten times. This chain connects TRBV12-3 or TRBV12-4 to TRBJ2-7; 7 nucleotides line up with TRBD1. With V trimmed by 6 bases and J by 7 bases, 12 bases remained unmatched. The CDR3 is 14 residues long. The CDR3 nucleotides are TGTGCCAGCAGCCTAGACAGGGCCGCAGCGGAGCAGTACTTC. It is translated as CASSLDRAAAEQYF.

This clonotype was counted ten times or more. The gene calls are TRBV12-3 or TRBV12-4 and TRBJ1-5; 7 nucleotides align to TRBD1. The V segment lost 3 bases and the J segment 8 bases; nucleotides outside the gene matches: 7. This CDR3 comprises 14 residues. This CDR3 reads CASSLGQGDEPQHF. The CDR3 DNA reads as TGTGCCAGCAGTTTGGGGCAGGGGGATGAGCCCCAGCATTTT.

This clonotype was recorded many times. The gene calls are TRBV30 and TRBJ1-1; D is undetermined. CDR1 GTSNPN and CDR2 SVGIG come from the germline V gene (reference sequence). V lost 4 bases, J lost 1 base, and 10 bases lay in between. CDR3 length equals 13 residues. The DNA for the CDR3 is TGTGCCTGGATTCTAACACGGAACACTGAAGCTTTCTTT. It codes for CAWILTRNTEAFF.

This chain joins TRBV6-2 or TRBV6-3 and TRBJ1-6, with unresolved D. The CDR3 runs 14 residues. Per germline, CDR1 MNHEY and CDR2 SVGEGT. Trimming removed 2 bases from V and 8 bases from J, with 10 bases in between. CDR3 protein: CASSYEGSHSPLHF. CDR3 DNA sequence: TGTGCCAGCAGTTACGAAGGAAGTCATTCACCCCTCCACTTT.

This clonotype was detected many times. The chain is built from TRBV27 and TRBJ2-7; 8 bases line up with TRBD1. Looked up from germline, CDR1 is MNHEY and CDR2 is SMNVEV (reference sequence). This CDR3 has 12 residues. J gave up 5 bases and V 5 bases, and 2 bases lay outside the gene matches. This CDR3 reads CASSKTGDEQYF. The CDR3 bases are TGTGCCAGCAGTAAGACAGGGGACGAGCAGTACTTC.

This chain links TRBV24-1 with TRBJ2-7; no clear D. The CDR3 has 12 residues. Trimming removed 5 bases from V and 3 bases from J, with 7 bases in between. CDR1 and CDR2 (germline): KGHDR, SFDVKD. The CDR3 bases are TGTGCCACCAGTGGGGTCTACTACGAGCAGTACTTC. It translates to CATSGVYYEQYF.

This clonotype came up many times. This chain links TRBV11-2 with TRBJ1-6; 7 nucleotides agree with TRBD1. Per the germline V gene, CDR1 is SGHAT and CDR2 is FQNNGV. With 5 bases clipped from V and 9 bases from J, the junction kept 7 bases outside the gene matches. There are 14 residues in the CDR3. The DNA of the CDR3 is TGTGCCAGCAGCCCGGACAGGACCTTTTCACCCCTCCACTTT. It is translated as CASSPDRTFSPLHF.

Ten or more counts support this clonotype. The chain uses TRBV20-1 and TRBJ1-2, with 7 bases identical to TRBD1. V trimming: 8 bases; J trimming: 1 base; junction bases outside the gene matches: 13. Germline V CDR1 and CDR2: DFQATT, SNEGSKA (reference sequence). The CDR3 length is 15 residues. CDR3 DNA: TGCAGTCCCAAACAGGGGCTAGCCTTTAACTATGGCTACACCTTC. Its protein is CSPKQGLAFNYGYTF.